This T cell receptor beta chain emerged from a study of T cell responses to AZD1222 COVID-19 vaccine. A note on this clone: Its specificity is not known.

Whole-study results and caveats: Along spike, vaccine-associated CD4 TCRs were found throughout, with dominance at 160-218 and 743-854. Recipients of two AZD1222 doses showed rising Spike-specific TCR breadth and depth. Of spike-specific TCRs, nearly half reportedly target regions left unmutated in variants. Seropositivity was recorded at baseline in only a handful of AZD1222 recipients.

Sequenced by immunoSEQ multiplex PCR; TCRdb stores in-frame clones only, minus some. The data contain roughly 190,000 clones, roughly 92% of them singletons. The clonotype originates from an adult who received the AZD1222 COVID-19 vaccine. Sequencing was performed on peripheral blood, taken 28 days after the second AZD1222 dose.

CDR3 protein: CASSPGSYF. CDR3 nucleotide sequence: TGTGCCAGCAGTCCCGGGTCGTACTTC. The chain couples TRBV2 to TRBJ2-4; D uncertain. Looked up from germline, CDR1 is SNHLY and CDR2 is FYNNEI. The CDR3 is 9 amino acids. V lost 5 bases and J lost 15, with 8 bases in between.